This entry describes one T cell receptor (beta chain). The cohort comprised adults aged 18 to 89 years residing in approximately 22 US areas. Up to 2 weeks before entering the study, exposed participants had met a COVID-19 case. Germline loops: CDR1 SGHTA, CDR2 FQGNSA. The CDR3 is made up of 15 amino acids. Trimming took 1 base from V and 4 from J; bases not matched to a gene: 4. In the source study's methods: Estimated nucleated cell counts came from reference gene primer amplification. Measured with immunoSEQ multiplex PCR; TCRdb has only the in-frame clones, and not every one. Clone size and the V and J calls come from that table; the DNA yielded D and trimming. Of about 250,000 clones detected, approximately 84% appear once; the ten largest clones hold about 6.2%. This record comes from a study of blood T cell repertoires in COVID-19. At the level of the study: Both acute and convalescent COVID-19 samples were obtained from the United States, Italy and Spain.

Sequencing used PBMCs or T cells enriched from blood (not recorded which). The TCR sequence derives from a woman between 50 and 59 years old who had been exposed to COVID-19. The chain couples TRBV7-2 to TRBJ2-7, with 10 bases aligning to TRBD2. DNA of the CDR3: TGTGCCAGCAGCTTAGTCGCGACTAGCGGGTACGAGCAGTACTTC. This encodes CASSLVATSGYEQYF.